This T cell receptor (beta chain) was obtained from a study of T cells in Graves' hyperthyroidism and ophthalmopathy. Of note for this clonotype: Its antigen is unknown.

TCR beta CDR3 regions were amplified from RNA. The study used the HTBI primer set for a first-round RT-PCR of the TCR CDR3. TCRdb reprocessed the multiplex PCR reads with MiXCR, giving one entry per CDR3 protein. In the table there are 500,000 to 800,000 distinct CDR3 sequences, 45% of which are singletons. Whole-study findings and limits: Ophthalmopathy was separated from stable hyperthyroidism by a 13 V-J model. Prediction of ophthalmopathy progression came a median approximately 6 months pre-onset.

V was shortened by 7 bases and J by 5 bases, with 14 bases between the two germline ends. In germline, CDR1 is SQVTM, CDR2 ANQGSEA. The CDR3 sequence is 12 residues long. It was uncontrolled infection, other autoimmune disease, pregnancy or lactation that excluded patients. The diagnostic basis comprised clinical symptoms, serum thyroxine and TRAb, thyroid ultrasound and orbital computed tomography. The material sequenced was peripheral blood or thyroid tissue (not recorded which). The TCR originated in an adult man with Graves' disease, either hyperthyroidism or ophthalmopathy (not recorded which). This sequence joins TRBV29-1 and TRBJ2-5; D might be TRBD2 (5 bases). In DNA form, the CDR3 reads TGCAGCGGGGGAGAAGCCGGGGAGACCCAGTACTTC. Translating it yields CSGGEAGETQYF.